The clone carrying this T cell receptor beta chain was detected a few times. As yet, its antigen is unknown. Researchers tagged individual cDNA molecules with unique molecular identifiers. TCRdb re-derived calls from the 5' RACE reads in MiXCR, one entry per CDR3 protein. The sample has around 40,000 distinct CDR3 sequences; approximately 10% are singletons. The V end lost 3 bases, the J end lost 3 bases, and 12 bases lay between the germline ends. CDR3 size: 14 residues. This entry is derived from a study of early T cells in non-severe SARS-CoV-2 infection. Study results and limitations: VDJdb-based matching was biased toward anti-spike CD8 responses and missed private and CD4 specificities.

Material for sequencing was whole blood. This TCR was recovered from an adult who was a healthcare worker with PCR-confirmed SARS-CoV-2 infection or an uninfected control (not recorded which). The rearrangement uses TRBV12-3 or TRBV12-4 and TRBJ2-7, with D possibly matching TRBD1 (6 bases). The CDR3 spells CASSFTGQNYEQYF. The CDR3 bases are TGTGCCAGCAGTTTTACTGGACAGAACTACGAGCAGTACTTC.